This note documents a single T cell receptor (beta chain) sequence. This CDR3 has 14 residues. Germline loops: CDR1 SGHRS, CDR2 YFSETQ. V was pared by 2 bases and J by 1 base, with 9 bases between. The data were obtained in a study of blood T cell repertoires in COVID-19. Study-level information: From the United States, Italy and Spain came samples of acute and convalescent COVID-19.

Authors' data handling: Estimated nucleated cell counts came from reference gene primer amplification. The table came from immunoSEQ multiplex PCR; TCRdb's copy has only in-frame clones and leaves some out. V, J and clone size are those of that table, while D and trimming were read from the DNA. The sample has about 170,000 clones, approximately 86% seen once. The receptor comes from a woman aged 80 or older with COVID-19, enrolled during active disease. The sequenced material came from peripheral blood. The J gene is TRBJ1-1, the V gene TRBV5-1; D uncertain. The CDR3 sequence: CASSFGRTNTEAFF. The CDR3 DNA reads as TGCGCCAGCAGCTTCGGGAGGACGAACACTGAAGCTTTCTTT.